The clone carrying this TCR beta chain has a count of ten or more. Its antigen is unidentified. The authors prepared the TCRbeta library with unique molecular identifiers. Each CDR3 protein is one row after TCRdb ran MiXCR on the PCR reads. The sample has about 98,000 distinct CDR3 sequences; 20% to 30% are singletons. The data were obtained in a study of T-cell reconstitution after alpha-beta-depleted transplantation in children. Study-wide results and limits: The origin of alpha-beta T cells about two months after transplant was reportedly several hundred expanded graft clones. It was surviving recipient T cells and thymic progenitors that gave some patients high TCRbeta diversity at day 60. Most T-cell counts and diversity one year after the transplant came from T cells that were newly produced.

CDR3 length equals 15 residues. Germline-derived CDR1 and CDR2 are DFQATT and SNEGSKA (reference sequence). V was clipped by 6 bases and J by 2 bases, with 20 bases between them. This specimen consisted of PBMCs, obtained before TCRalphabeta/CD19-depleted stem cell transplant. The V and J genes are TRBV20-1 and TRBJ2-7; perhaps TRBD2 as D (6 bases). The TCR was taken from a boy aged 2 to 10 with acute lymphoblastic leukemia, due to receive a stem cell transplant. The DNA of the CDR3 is TGCAGTGCCGGGGGTAGGGGTAGCGCTACCTACGAGCAGTACTTC. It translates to CSAGGRGSATYEQYF.